These T cell receptor beta chains were read from a single sample in a study of blood T cell repertoires in COVID-19. Some clones are missing from TCRdb's copy, which holds only in-frame ones; the method was immunoSEQ multiplex PCR. Here the sample spans fewer than 200,000 clones, about four fifths being singletons. The sample was peripheral blood. The receptors shown here come from a woman older than 75 with COVID-19, enrolled during active disease. Both conserved end residues are part of each CDR3. Fields, in order: clone size, J gene, V gene, D gene, CDR3 protein, CDR3 DNA. The D gene is left open where the match is weak. Expanded clones are given a class, and other clones once, few, many or no size at all.

size: few; J: TRBJ1-4; V: TRBV6-6; D: TRBD1; CDR3: CASSRDRDEKLFF; DNA: TGTGCCAGCAGTCGGGACAGGGATGAAAAACTGTTTTTT
size: few; J: TRBJ2-7; V: TRBV6-1; D: NA; CDR3: CASSENTHPGEQYF; DNA: TGTGCCAGCAGTGAAAACACCCACCCGGGGGAGCAGTACTTC
size: NA; J: TRBJ2-1; V: TRBV14; D: NA; CDR3: CASSQGLGVSYNEQFF; DNA: TGTGCCAGCAGCCAAGGACTAGGGGTCTCCTACAATGAGCAGTTCTTC
size: NA; J: TRBJ2-3; V: TRBV14; D: TRBD2; CDR3: CASSPGLAGRGDTQYF; DNA: TGTGCCAGCAGCCCAGGGCTAGCGGGACGGGGGGATACGCAGTATTTT
size: NA; J: TRBJ1-1; V: TRBV12-3/TRBV12-4; D: NA; CDR3: CASTNQRGTEAFF; DNA: TGTGCCAGCACTAATCAGCGGGGCACTGAAGCTTTCTTT
size: NA; J: TRBJ1-1; V: TRBV5-1; D: TRBD1; CDR3: CASSYGQGGNTEAFF; DNA: TGCGCCAGCAGCTACGGACAGGGAGGGAACACTGAAGCTTTCTTT
size: NA; J: TRBJ2-3; V: TRBV6-5; D: NA; CDR3: CASTQTLDTQYF; DNA: TGTGCCAGCACCCAAACTCTAGATACGCAGTATTTT
size: NA; J: TRBJ2-1; V: TRBV3-1/TRBV3-2; D: NA; CDR3: CASSQGWGIFSYNEQFF; DNA: TGTGCCAGCAGCCAAGGTTGGGGCATATTTTCCTACAATGAGCAGTTCTTC
size: NA; J: TRBJ2-3; V: TRBV19; D: NA; CDR3: CASSISFSAGLSDTQYF; DNA: TGTGCCAGTAGTATAAGTTTTTCGGCAGGGCTTTCGGATACGCAGTATTTT
size: once; J: TRBJ1-1; V: TRBV11-3; D: TRBD1; CDR3: CASSFLTGGDAFF; DNA: TGTGCCAGCAGCTTCCTGACAGGGGGAGATGCTTTCTTT
size: NA; J: TRBJ1-1; V: TRBV2; D: NA; CDR3: CASSEAQGYTEAFF; DNA: TGTGCCAGCAGTGAGGCGCAGGGCTACACTGAAGCTTTCTTT
size: NA; J: TRBJ2-5; V: TRBV5-1; D: NA; CDR3: CASSLNRQETQYF; DNA: TGCGCCAGCAGCTTGAACAGACAAGAGACCCAGTACTTC
size: NA; J: TRBJ1-1; V: TRBV10-3; D: TRBD1; CDR3: CATGTGGSTNTEAFF; DNA: TGTGCCACCGGGACAGGGGGTTCGACGAACACTGAAGCTTTCTTT
size: NA; J: TRBJ2-1; V: TRBV27; D: NA; CDR3: CASKIINNYNEQFF; DNA: TGTGCCAGCAAGATCATCAACAACTACAATGAGCAGTTCTTC
size: NA; J: TRBJ1-4; V: TRBV29-1; D: TRBD1; CDR3: CSVGTGINEKLFF; DNA: TGCAGCGTAGGGACAGGGATTAATGAAAAACTGTTTTTT
size: NA; J: TRBJ2-7; V: TRBV2; D: TRBD2; CDR3: CASSDLAGYEQYF; DNA: TGTGCCAGCAGTGATCTAGCGGGGTACGAGCAGTACTTC
size: NA; J: TRBJ1-4; V: TRBV2; D: TRBD1; CDR3: CASSDGDRVDEKLFF; DNA: TGTGCCAGCAGTGATGGGGACAGGGTGGATGAAAAACTGTTTTTT
size: few; J: TRBJ1-2; V: TRBV28; D: NA; CDR3: CASRSTGRGGYTF; DNA: TGTGCCAGCAGGTCGACAGGTCGTGGAGGCTACACCTTC
size: NA; J: TRBJ1-6; V: TRBV4-3; D: NA; CDR3: CASSQDYGVENSPLHF; DNA: TGCGCCAGCAGCCAAGATTACGGGGTGGAGAATTCACCCCTCCACTTT
size: NA; J: TRBJ2-1; V: TRBV7-9; D: TRBD2; CDR3: CASSTGLSPSTNEQFF; DNA: TGTGCCAGCAGCACGGGACTATCCCCGTCTACTAATGAGCAGTTCTTC
size: NA; J: TRBJ1-2; V: TRBV7-8; D: NA; CDR3: CASSFYRSNYGYTF; DNA: TGTGCCAGCAGCTTTTACAGGTCTAACTATGGCTACACCTTC
size: NA; J: TRBJ2-2; V: TRBV6-2/TRBV6-3; D: TRBD2; CDR3: CASSYGLAGGPDTGELFF; DNA: TGTGCCAGCAGTTACGGGCTAGCGGGGGGGCCAGACACCGGGGAGCTGTTTTTT
size: NA; J: TRBJ2-7; V: TRBV4-2; D: NA; CDR3: CASSQEGALNEQYF; DNA: TGTGCCAGCAGCCAAGAGGGGGCTCTTAACGAGCAGTACTTC
size: NA; J: TRBJ1-5; V: TRBV12-3/TRBV12-4; D: NA; CDR3: CASSLRSDQPQHF; DNA: TGTGCCAGCAGTTTACGAAGCGATCAGCCCCAGCATTTT
size: NA; J: TRBJ1-5; V: TRBV24-1; D: NA; CDR3: CATSEARAGDYQPQHF; DNA: TGTGCCACCAGTGAAGCGCGGGCAGGGGATTATCAGCCCCAGCATTTT
size: many; J: TRBJ2-2; V: TRBV7-2; D: TRBD2; CDR3: CASSLVGTSVPGELFF; DNA: TGTGCCAGCAGCTTAGTAGGGACTAGCGTTCCCGGGGAGCTGTTTTTT
size: NA; J: TRBJ1-2; V: TRBV18; D: TRBD1; CDR3: CASSPSGQDYGYTF; DNA: TGTGCCAGCTCACCATCAGGACAGGACTATGGCTACACCTTC
size: NA; J: TRBJ2-3; V: TRBV28; D: NA; CDR3: CASRWGGSTDTQYF; DNA: TGTGCCAGCAGATGGGGCGGCAGCACAGATACGCAGTATTTT
size: NA; J: TRBJ2-3; V: TRBV7-2; D: TRBD2; CDR3: CASSFRGGDGDTQYF; DNA: TGTGCCAGCAGCTTCCGTGGGGGGGACGGAGATACGCAGTATTTT
size: NA; J: TRBJ1-2; V: TRBV7-8; D: TRBD1; CDR3: CASSDPTGGGYTF; DNA: TGTGCCAGCAGCGACCCGACAGGGGGGGGCTACACCTTC
size: NA; J: TRBJ1-1; V: TRBV3-1/TRBV3-2; D: NA; CDR3: CASSQWGAPEAFF; DNA: TGTGCCAGCAGCCAGTGGGGAGCCCCTGAAGCTTTCTTT
size: NA; J: TRBJ2-7; V: TRBV10-3; D: TRBD1; CDR3: CAISEPDREKYF; DNA: TGTGCCATCAGTGAACCCGACAGGGAGAAGTACTTC
size: medium-sized; J: TRBJ2-1; V: TRBV27; D: NA; CDR3: CASSLAGAWDEQFF; DNA: TGTGCCAGCAGTTTGGCGGGGGCTTGGGATGAGCAGTTCTTC
size: NA; J: TRBJ2-5; V: TRBV20-1; D: TRBD2; CDR3: CSASSGTSGQETQYF; DNA: TGCAGTGCTAGTTCCGGGACTAGCGGCCAAGAGACCCAGTACTTC
size: NA; J: TRBJ1-1; V: TRBV7-9; D: NA; CDR3: CASSLVPEGGRKAFF; DNA: TGTGCCAGCAGCTTAGTCCCCGAGGGGGGGAGAAAAGCTTTCTTT
size: once; J: TRBJ1-4; V: TRBV4-3; D: NA; CDR3: CASSQDGGGTNEKLFF; DNA: TGCGCCAGCAGCCAAGATGGGGGCGGGACTAATGAAAAACTGTTTTTT
size: NA; J: TRBJ2-2; V: TRBV6-5; D: TRBD1; CDR3: CASRAQGHTGELFF; DNA: TGTGCCAGCAGGGCACAGGGGCACACCGGGGAGCTGTTTTTT
size: NA; J: TRBJ1-2; V: TRBV27; D: NA; CDR3: CASSLGGASLGYTF; DNA: TGTGCCAGCAGTTTAGGAGGGGCCTCTTTAGGCTACACCTTC
size: NA; J: TRBJ1-4; V: TRBV4-2; D: NA; CDR3: CASSQEGTRNEKLFF; DNA: TGTGCCAGCAGCCAAGAGGGCACCCGGAATGAAAAACTGTTTTTT
size: NA; J: TRBJ1-6; V: TRBV9; D: TRBD1; CDR3: CASSEGQTGSPLHF; DNA: TGTGCCAGCAGCGAGGGACAGACCGGGTCACCCCTCCACTTT
size: NA; J: TRBJ2-1; V: TRBV6-6; D: NA; CDR3: CASSPTGNEQFF; DNA: TGTGCCAGCAGTCCGACAGGTAATGAGCAGTTCTTC
size: once; J: TRBJ2-2; V: TRBV3-1/TRBV3-2; D: NA; CDR3: CASSQQPQGELFF; DNA: TGTGCCAGCAGCCAGCAACCGCAGGGGGAGCTGTTTTTT
size: NA; J: TRBJ1-4; V: TRBV19; D: NA; CDR3: CASSWGRANEKLFF; DNA: TGTGCCAGTAGTTGGGGCAGGGCTAATGAAAAACTGTTTTTT